These T cell receptor beta chains were read from a single sample in a study of CD8 T cells in Susac syndrome. TCRdb independently ran MiXCR on the immunoSEQ multiplex PCR reads; one entry per CDR3 protein. The sample shows 250,000 or so distinct CDR3 sequences, roughly 95% of them seen only once. Material for sequencing was CD4+ T cells from PBMCs. These receptor sequences come from a human donor with multiple sclerosis. The CDR3 runs from the conserved cysteine through the conserved F or W. The order of the fields is V gene, clone size, J gene, D gene, CDR3 DNA, CDR3 protein. The D gene is left open where the match is weak. Size is stated for part of the rows, as once, few or many counts, or as a class when the clone is expanded.

>TRBV6-5|NA|TRBJ2-7|NA
TGTGCCAGCAGTTCCAGGGATTACGAGCAGTACTTC
CASSSRDYEQYF
>TRBV20-1|NA|TRBJ1-4|NA
TGCAGTGCTAGGCTTACTAATGAAAAACTGTTTTTT
CSARLTNEKLFF
>TRBV7-2|NA|TRBJ2-1|TRBD2
TGTGCCAGCAGCTCCGACACTAGCGGCTGGAACAATGAGCAGTTCTTC
CASSSDTSGWNNEQFF
>TRBV29-1|once|TRBJ1-1|NA
TGCAGCGGAATTACAGGGAACATGAACACTGAAGCTTTCTTT
CSGITGNMNTEAFF
>TRBV28|once|TRBJ2-4|NA
TGTGCCAGCAGCCCCCAGGACTCAACGGACATTCAGTACTTC
CASSPQDSTDIQYF
>TRBV12-3/TRBV12-4|NA|TRBJ1-5|NA
TGTGCCAGCAGTTTTGAGGGTAGGGTTAATCAGCCCCAGCATTTT
CASSFEGRVNQPQHF
>TRBV6-6|NA|TRBJ1-5|NA
TGTGCCAGCAGTCCCCCCGAGAACCAGCCCCAGCATTTT
CASSPPENQPQHF
>TRBV3-1|NA|TRBJ2-1|NA
TGTGCCAGCAGCCGGGGACCTGAGCAGTTCTTC
CASSRGPEQFF
>TRBV24-1|NA|TRBJ2-5|NA
TGTGCCACCAGTGATTTGACGCGGGGTATCGAGACCCAGTACTTC
CATSDLTRGIETQYF
>TRBV3-1|NA|TRBJ1-4|NA
TGTGCCAGCAGCCAAGATAGGGGCACGCCAACTAATGAAAAACTGTTTTTT
CASSQDRGTPTNEKLFF
>TRBV11-2|NA|TRBJ2-1|TRBD2
TGTGCCAGCAGCGCGTCCGCGGCGGGGGGCTCCTACAATGAGCAGTTCTTC
CASSASAAGGSYNEQFF
>TRBV5-1|NA|TRBJ2-6|TRBD2
TGCGCCAGCAGCTTCCAACCTAGCGGGCCCTCTGGGGCCAACGTCCTGACTTTC
CASSFQPSGPSGANVLTF
>TRBV4-2|NA|TRBJ1-2|TRBD1
TGTGCCAGCAGCCCCACAGGGGGCGCGGCTTATGGCTACACCTTC
CASSPTGGAAYGYTF
>TRBV6-5|NA|TRBJ1-4|NA
TGTGCCAGCAGTTACAGGACAGTGACTAATGAAAAACTGTTTTTT
CASSYRTVTNEKLFF
>TRBV6-4|NA|TRBJ2-7|TRBD1
TGTGCCAGCAGTGACTCGACAGGGGGAATTGCCTACGAGCAGTACTTC
CASSDSTGGIAYEQYF
>TRBV3-1|NA|TRBJ2-1|NA
TGTGCCAGCAGCCAAGATCCAGTTCTCAGGCAGCAGTTCTTC
CASSQDPVLRQQFF
>TRBV5-1|NA|TRBJ1-1|NA
TGCGCCAGCAGCTTTTCCCCCCGGGGGAGGCGTGGCGCTGAAGCTTTCTTT
CASSFSPRGRRGAEAFF
>TRBV10-3|NA|TRBJ2-1|NA
TGTGCCATCAGTGAGGGCCCCAGGGGCGGGTACAATGAGCAGTTCTTC
CAISEGPRGGYNEQFF
>TRBV28|NA|TRBJ1-1|TRBD1
TGTGCCAGCAGGACAGGGGGCGCGGGCACTGAAGCTTTCTTT
CASRTGGAGTEAFF
>TRBV28|NA|TRBJ1-5|TRBD1
TGTGCCAGCAGCGGGACAGGGGGCCCGAGTAGCAATCAGCCCCAGCATTTT
CASSGTGGPSSNQPQHF
>TRBV30|NA|TRBJ1-1|NA
TGTGCCTGGAGCCTAGGGAGATTGAACACTGAAGCTTTCTTT
CAWSLGRLNTEAFF
>TRBV7-2|NA|TRBJ2-5|NA
TGTGCCAGCAGCTTAAGGACAGGCGGGGGCGGGACCCAGTACTTC
CASSLRTGGGGTQYF
>TRBV27|NA|TRBJ2-7|TRBD1
TGTGCCAGCAGTTTATATAGACAGGGTTTTACCTACGAGCAGTACTTC
CASSLYRQGFTYEQYF
>TRBV5-1|NA|TRBJ2-1|NA
TGCGCCAGCAACCGGGACGGACACAATGAGCAGTTCTTC
CASNRDGHNEQFF
>TRBV2|NA|TRBJ2-3|TRBD2
TGTGCCAGCAGTGGCGGGACTAGCCGCACAGATACGCAGTATTTT
CASSGGTSRTDTQYF
>TRBV7-2|NA|TRBJ2-7|NA
TGTGCCAGCAGCACAGTAGCGGACACCTCCTACGAGCAGTACTTC
CASSTVADTSYEQYF
>TRBV28|NA|TRBJ1-2|NA
TGTGCCAGCAGTTCGGAAGGGACCCACCTGAACTATGGCTACACCTTC
CASSSEGTHLNYGYTF
>TRBV29-1|NA|TRBJ2-2|NA
TGCAGCGTTAACAGGGAACCAAACACCGGGGAGCTGTTTTTT
CSVNREPNTGELFF
>TRBV3-1|NA|TRBJ2-7|TRBD2
TGTGCCAGCAGCCCGGGACTAGCGGGGGTAGAGCAGTACTTC
CASSPGLAGVEQYF
>TRBV5-1|NA|TRBJ1-1|NA
TGCGCCAGCAGCGCCATAGGGGCCGCTCCCAAAGAAGCTTTCTTT
CASSAIGAAPKEAFF
>TRBV5-1|NA|TRBJ1-1|NA
TGCGCCACCAGGGGAGACAGAGAGAACACTGAAGCTTTCTTT
CATRGDRENTEAFF
>TRBV9|NA|TRBJ2-1|TRBD2
TGTGCCAGCAGCGTGATGGGACTAGCGGCCAATGAGCAGTTCTTC
CASSVMGLAANEQFF
>TRBV28|NA|TRBJ2-7|TRBD1
TGTGCCAGCAGTTTATCCGGGACAGGGAATAAGAAGCAGTACTTC
CASSLSGTGNKKQYF
>TRBV6-5|NA|TRBJ1-4|NA
TGTGCCAGCAGTTACTCTAACTCTAATGAAAAACTGTTTTTT
CASSYSNSNEKLFF
>TRBV30|NA|TRBJ1-3|NA
TGTGCCTCCGGACGGGGCTCTGGAAACACCATATATTTT
CASGRGSGNTIYF
>TRBV20-1|NA|TRBJ2-3|TRBD2
TGCAGTGCTCTAGCGGGAGTGGGGGATACGCAGTATTTT
CSALAGVGDTQYF
>TRBV15|once|TRBJ1-3|NA
TGTGCCACCAGCAGAGATAAAGGGTCTGGAAACACCATATATTTT
CATSRDKGSGNTIYF
>TRBV4-1|NA|TRBJ2-5|NA
TGCGCCAGCAGCACCCGACTAGGATTTGAGTACCAAGAGACCCAGTACTTC
CASSTRLGFEYQETQYF
>TRBV10-3|NA|TRBJ2-3|NA
TGTGCCACCCGGGACGGTCCCTCTAGCACAGATACGCAGTATTTT
CATRDGPSSTDTQYF
>TRBV7-6|NA|TRBJ2-1|NA
TGTGCCAGCAGCTCACAGGGGGGGTCCTACAATGAGCAGTTCTTC
CASSSQGGSYNEQFF
>TRBV30|NA|TRBJ1-4|TRBD1
TGTGCCTGGGGGGGGGACAGAAGTGCAACTAATGAAAAACTGTTTTTT
CAWGGDRSATNEKLFF
>TRBV20-1|few|TRBJ2-1|NA
TGCAGTGCTAGAGATATAAATGAGCAGTTCTTC
CSARDINEQFF
>TRBV11-2|NA|TRBJ2-4|NA
TGTGCCAGCAGCTTAGTAGGGAGCGACATTCAGTACTTC
CASSLVGSDIQYF
>TRBV20-1|NA|TRBJ1-2|NA
TGCAGTGCTAGAGATCAAGCAGGGTACCACTATGGCTACACCTTC
CSARDQAGYHYGYTF
>TRBV19|NA|TRBJ1-2|TRBD1
TGTGCCAGTAGCCCACGACAGGGGAGCTATGGCTACACCTTC
CASSPRQGSYGYTF
>TRBV11-3|NA|TRBJ1-1|NA
TGTGCCAGCACCAGGACGGCAATGAACACTGAAGCTTTCTTT
CASTRTAMNTEAFF
>TRBV7-9|NA|TRBJ2-5|NA
TGTGCCAGCAGCTTACTGGGCGGGGTAGAGACCCAGTACTTC
CASSLLGGVETQYF